Below are 17 T cell receptor beta chains sequenced from a single sample in a study of graft-versus-host responses after intestinal transplantation. Here immunoSEQ multiplex PCR was the method, and the copy in TCRdb shows in-frame clones only, minus some. The sample shows about 10,000 clones, 76% of them seen only once. Graft-derived tissue was subjected to processing to liberate intraepithelial and lamina propria lymphocytes. Sequencing was performed on ileum tissue, taken 23 days after intestinal transplant. Receptor source: a human patient who received an intestinal transplant, so some T cells may come from the graft donor.

This clone was found a few times. The V call is TRBV15, the J call TRBJ2-1; D is uncertain. Trimming stripped 0 bases from V and 6 bases from J, with 12 bases between. CDR1 is LNHNV and CDR2 is YYDKDF in the germline V gene (reference sequence). CDR3 length equals 15 residues. CDR3 loop: CATSREGNLGNEQFF. The CDR3 bases are TGTGCCACCAGCAGAGAGGGAAACTTAGGCAATGAGCAGTTCTTC.

The genes are TRBV4-1 and TRBJ2-3, with TRBD2 matching over 8 bases. V lost 6 bases and J lost 1; bases outside the gene matches: 9. The germline V gene has CDR1 MGHRA and CDR2 YSYEKL. CDR3 length equals 16 residues. DNA of the CDR3: TGCGCCAGCAGTACAAAGCGGGGGAAGGGCACAGATACGCAGTATTTT. It specifies CASSTKRGKGTDTQYF.

This chain connects TRBV28 to TRBJ2-7; TRBD1 is a possible D gene (6 bases). Between the trimmed V and J ends, which lost 2 bases and 5 bases, there was a span of 19 bases. The CDR3 is 16 residues long. CDR1 is MDHEN, CDR2 SYDVKM, per germline. The CDR3 loop is CASSLGTRGPLDEQYF. The CDR3 DNA reads as TGTGCCAGCAGTTTAGGTACCAGGGGACCTCTTGACGAGCAGTACTTC.

The chain links TRBV2 to TRBJ1-5; D possibly corresponds to TRBD1 (6 bases). The germline V gene has CDR1 SNHLY and CDR2 FYNNEI. Trimming left V 1 base short and J 1 base short, with 8 bases between. CDR3 length: 15 amino acids. CDR3 region: CASSEVQGSNQPQHF. The CDR3 nucleotides read TGTGCCAGCAGTGAAGTCCAGGGGAGCAATCAGCCCCAGCATTTT.

This clone has only a few counts. V is TRBV4-2 and J is TRBJ2-1, with 7 bases matching TRBD2. V was clipped by 3 bases and J by 3 bases; unmatched bases: 5. The germline V gene has CDR1 LGHNA and CDR2 YNFKEQ. The CDR3 loop spans 15 amino acids. This CDR3 reads CASSQFSGYYNEQFF. The CDR3 nucleotides read TGTGCCAGCAGCCAGTTTAGCGGGTACTACAATGAGCAGTTCTTC.

This rearrangement joins TRBV7-9 to TRBJ2-2, with 9 nucleotides matching TRBD1. The junction had 10 bases not matched to a gene; V was cut back by 5 bases and J by 12 bases. The germline gives CDR1 SEHNR, CDR2 FQNEAQ (reference sequence). The CDR3 consists of 14 residues. This chain's CDR3 is CASSPQGQGEKLFF. CDR3 DNA sequence: TGTGCCAGCAGCCCCCAGGGACAGGGCGAAAAGCTGTTTTTT. The whole variable domain, filled in from reference TRBV7-9 and TRBJ2-2, reads DTGVSQNPRHKITKRGQNVTFRCDPISEHNRLYWYRQTLGQGPEFLTYFQNEAQLEKSRLLSDRFSAERPKGSFSTLEIQRTEQGDSAMYLCASSPQGQGEKLFFGEGSRLTVL.

This chain connects TRBV9 to TRBJ2-7; 11 bases align to TRBD2. Germline V gene sequence: CDR1 SGDLS, CDR2 YYNGEE. Trimming took 4 bases from V and 3 from J; bases not matched to a gene: 3. The CDR3 has 14 amino acids. The CDR3 nucleotides read TGTGCCAGCAGCTTAACTAGCGGGAGCTACGAGCAGTACTTC. Amino acids: CASSLTSGSYEQYF.

With regard to this clone: Because it lacks the conserved phenylalanine or tryptophan at the end, this CDR3 is likely a read error. The limits of the CDR3 on the DNA are not certain, so only TCRdb's listed CDR3 is given. The CDR3 sequence: CASGFKSVRKTYGY. The J gene is TRBJ1-2, the V gene TRBV5-1. Termini included, the CDR3 measures 14 amino acids. Germline V gene lookup returns CDR1 SGHRS and CDR2 YFSETQ.

The rearrangement joins TRBV6-6 to TRBJ2-7; D remains ambiguous. Per germline, CDR1 MNHNY and CDR2 SVGAGI (reference sequence). The V gene lost 1 base and the J gene lost 2 bases, with 6 bases spanning the gap. There are 13 residues in the CDR3. CDR3 nucleotides: TGTGCCAGCAGTTACTGGTCAGCCTACGAGCAGTACTTC. This sequence encodes CASSYWSAYEQYF.

This chain uses TRBV27 with TRBJ2-5, with TRBD2 as a possible D gene (7 bases). Trimming took off 6 bases at V and 5 bases at J, with 13 bases between the two ends. The CDR3 has 13 amino acids. Germline V lookup: CDR1 MNHEY, CDR2 SMNVEV (reference sequence). CDR3 nucleotide sequence: TGTGCCAGCAGGAGGGAGGGGGTTGAGACCCAGTACTTC. Residues: CASRREGVETQYF.

Sample share makes this clone medium-sized. This chain connects TRBV7-3 to TRBJ2-1; perhaps TRBD2 as D (6 bases). V gave up 8 bases and J gave up 6 bases, with 8 bases separating them. CDR3 length equals 11 residues. Germline CDR1 SGHTA, CDR2 FQGTGA. The CDR3 loop is CASGSGNEQFF. DNA for the CDR3: TGTGCCAGCGGTAGCGGCAATGAGCAGTTCTTC.

The gene calls are TRBV11-2 and TRBJ2-7, with a possible D match to TRBD2 (5 bases). This CDR3 has 15 residues. V was pared by 5 bases and J by 1 base, with 15 bases between. Germline CDR1 is SGHAT and CDR2 is FQNNGV. The CDR3 spells CASSIAFGDSYEQYF. The CDR3 DNA reads TGTGCCAGCAGCATCGCGTTCGGGGATTCCTACGAGCAGTACTTC. Drawing the rest from reference TRBV11-2 and TRBJ2-7, the complete variable domain is EAGVAQSPRYKIIEKRQSVAFWCNPISGHATLYWYQQILGQGPKLLIQFQNNGVVDDSQLPKDRFSAERLKGVDSTLKIQPAKLEDSAVYLCASSIAFGDSYEQYFGPGTRLTVT.

The rearrangement uses TRBV2 and TRBJ2-1; D remains unclear. The CDR3 runs to 15 residues. Trimming left V 5 bases short and J 3 bases short, with 14 bases between. Germline-derived CDR1 and CDR2 are SNHLY and FYNNEI. CDR3 nucleotide sequence: TGTGCCAGCAGTTCTCTAGAGGTAGGCTACAATGAGCAGTTCTTC. This encodes CASSSLEVGYNEQFF. Complete variable domain (other parts from reference TRBV2 and TRBJ2-1): EPEVTQTPSHQVTQMGQEVILRCVPISNHLYFYWYRQILGQKVEFLVSFYNNEISEKSEIFDDQFSVERPDGSNFTLKIRSTKLEDSAMYFCASSSLEVGYNEQFFGPGTRLTVL.

V and J are TRBV30 and TRBJ1-1; unclear D gene. Looked up from germline, CDR1 is GTSNPN and CDR2 is SVGIG (reference sequence). Trimming took off 2 bases at V and 3 bases at J, with 16 bases between the two ends. The CDR3 contains 15 residues. For the CDR3, the DNA is TGTGCCTGGAGTTTACTTGGGTGGTTCGACACTGAAGCTTTCTTT. It translates to CAWSLLGWFDTEAFF.

This clone has only a few counts. The CDR3 here is CASSQPSGGGDQETQYF. The CDR3 DNA reads as TGCGCCAGCAGTCAACCGTCCGGTGGGGGGGATCAAGAGACCCAGTACTTC. This chain uses TRBV5-1 with TRBJ2-5; 7 bases are a match to TRBD2. Germline V gives CDR1 SGHRS, CDR2 YFSETQ. Losses at the gene ends were 5 bases for V and 2 bases for J; bases not matched to a gene: 15. This CDR3 spans 17 amino acids.

This clone was observed a few times. In nucleotides, the CDR3 is TGTGCCAGCAGCGTAGGGACGGGCGCCTACGAGCAGTACTTC. This codes for CASSVGTGAYEQYF. The chain uses TRBV9 and TRBJ2-7; D is ambiguous. Germline values: CDR1 SGDLS, CDR2 YYNGEE. The CDR3 is 14 amino acids. V lost 0 bases, J lost 2 bases, and 9 bases lay in between.

The chain uses TRBV9 and TRBJ2-1; weak D call: TRBD2 (5 bases). V was pared by 0 bases and J by 3 bases, with 10 bases between. The germline CDR1 and CDR2 sequences are SGDLS and YYNGEE. This CDR3 has 15 residues. The CDR3 is CASSVGGLNYNEQFF. In DNA form, the CDR3 reads TGTGCCAGCAGCGTAGGTGGACTCAACTACAATGAGCAGTTCTTC.